This T cell receptor (beta chain) was profiled in a study of regulatory T cells in long-lasting Graves disease. The study, taken as a whole, reports: TCR diversity in persistent Graves' patients was below that of newly diagnosed ones.

Time point indicated: persistent/refractory GD, antithyroid drugs over 5 years with positive TRAb. Following extraction of RNA from PBMCs, that RNA was used to make the TCR library. The collection involved drawing 8.5 to 9 milliliters of peripheral blood into EDTA tubes. This clonotype came up many times. The antigen remains undetermined. According to the study, TCR beta libraries were built with iRepertoire HTBI primers and CDR3-region Arm-PCR. TCRdb recomputed calls from the multiplex PCR reads with MiXCR, one row per CDR3 protein. The sample lists around 510,000 distinct CDR3 sequences, less than 25% occurring once. The starting material was peripheral blood mononuclear cells (PBMCs), obtained when the disease was refractory, from a patient treated with antithyroid drugs. This TCR was sampled from a female donor with Graves disease.

CDR3 residues: CASSLRDLGAYGYTF. CDR3 nucleotides: TGTGCCAGCAGTCTAAGGGACCTAGGGGCCTATGGCTACACCTTC. The chain links TRBV28 to TRBJ1-2; tentative D call: TRBD1 (5 bases). Germline assignment: CDR1 MDHEN and CDR2 SYDVKM. This CDR3 comprises 15 residues. The germline V and J ends were trimmed by 5 bases and 4 bases, with 17 bases remaining between them.